Below are 8 T cell receptor beta chains sequenced from a single sample in a study of OX40 agonist ivuxolimab in advanced cancers. The method was immunoSEQ multiplex PCR; TCRdb's version includes in-frame clones alone and lacks a portion of them. The table shows more than 9,000 clones, with about three quarters occurring only once. The sample consisted of CD4+ or CD8+ T cells sorted from blood, taken in a trial of the OX40 agonist ivuxolimab. Receptor source: an adult with an advanced solid tumor such as melanoma, head and neck, liver or kidney cancer.

The chain uses TRBV7-9 and TRBJ1-4; D uncertain. The CDR3 length is 15 residues. Trimming stripped 4 bases from V and 3 bases from J, with 12 bases between. The germline CDR1 and CDR2 sequences are SEHNR and FQNEAQ (reference sequence). CDR3 coding DNA: TGTGCCAGCAGCTCCGGGCTGCGGGCTAATGAAAAACTGTTTTTT. Translated: CASSSGLRANEKLFF.

The J gene is TRBJ1-1, the V gene TRBV5-1, with no clear D. V lost 0 bases to trimming and J lost 3 bases, with 6 bases between them. From germline, CDR1 is SGHRS and CDR2 YFSETQ. This CDR3 has 13 residues. This CDR3 reads CASSLEADTEAFF. The CDR3 nucleotides read TGCGCCAGCAGCTTGGAGGCGGACACTGAAGCTTTCTTT. The variable domain in full, with the rest retrieved from reference TRBV5-1 and TRBJ1-1, is KAGVTQTPRYLIKTRGQQVTLSCSPISGHRSVSWYQQTPGQGLQFLFEYFSETQRNKGNFPGRFSGRQFSNSRSEMNVSTLELGDSALYLCASSLEADTEAFFGQGTRLTVV.

The V call is TRBV11-2, the J call TRBJ1-2; 8 nucleotides align to TRBD1. The trim removed 5 bases at V and 8 bases at J, leaving 10 bases unmatched. In germline, CDR1 is SGHAT, CDR2 FQNNGV. The CDR3 is 14 residues long. In nucleotides, the CDR3 is TGTGCCAGCAGCCCACCAACGACAGGGGAGGGCTACACCTTC. This encodes CASSPPTTGEGYTF.

This clone was counted only a few times. This CDR3 reads CASSLLIGDARPLTGELFF. The CDR3 region has the DNA TGTGCCAGCAGTCTATTGATTGGGGACGCCCGGCCCTTGACCGGGGAGCTGTTTTTT. The chain carries TRBV27 and TRBJ2-2; either TRBD1 or TRBD2 may supply D (5 bases each). V lost 5 bases, J lost 5 bases, and 27 bases lay in between. This CDR3 region has 19 residues. Germline V gene lookup returns CDR1 MNHEY and CDR2 SMNVEV (reference sequence).

The rearrangement links TRBV5-1 to TRBJ2-5, with 12 bases aligning to TRBD2. The junction had 11 bases not matched to a gene; V was cut back by 4 bases and J by 4 bases. Germline CDR1 is SGHRS and CDR2 is YFSETQ. This CDR3 contains 17 residues. The CDR3 sequence: CASSPGLAGEMGETQYF. The CDR3 bases are TGCGCCAGCAGCCCGGGACTAGCGGGCGAAATGGGAGAGACCCAGTACTTC.

The chain couples TRBV9 to TRBJ2-7; the match to TRBD2 covers 8 bases. After removal of 0 bases from V and 4 bases from J, the junction contained 6 bases not matched to a gene. The CDR3 runs to 15 residues. CDR1 and CDR2 (germline): SGDLS, YYNGEE. CDR3 in DNA: TGTGCCAGCAGCGTAGGAGGTAGCGGGACTTACGAGCAGTACTTC. As protein: CASSVGGSGTYEQYF.

CDR3 DNA: TGTGCCAGCAAGTCAGGGAGCCTTGGGTTTGAAGCTTTCTTT. This encodes CASKSGSLGFEAFF. V gene TRBV27 combines with J gene TRBJ1-1, with TRBD1 as a possible D gene (5 bases). Germline V CDR1 and CDR2: MNHEY, SMNVEV (reference sequence). Trimming left V 7 bases short and J 7 bases short, with 19 bases between. This CDR3 has 14 residues.

By sample share, this clone is medium-sized (0.01 to 0.1%). This chain joins TRBV2 and TRBJ1-2; D is possibly TRBD1 (6 bases). Trimming stripped 4 bases from V and 0 bases from J, with 12 bases between. The CDR3 is made up of 15 amino acids. Germline assignment: CDR1 SNHLY and CDR2 FYNNEI. The CDR3 is CASSVAGAPNYGYTF. The CDR3 DNA follows: TGTGCCAGCAGTGTGGCGGGGGCACCTAACTATGGCTACACCTTC.